These 9 T cell receptor beta chains share one sample of origin, sequenced in a study of response to subunit inactivated influenza vaccine. TCRdb passed the RT-PCR reads through MiXCR, listing each CDR3 protein once. The data show 650,000 to 800,000 distinct CDR3 sequences, roughly 20% seen once. The sample was PBMCs from blood, taken around 5 days after vaccination. The receptors come from a man aged 50 to 60 who received an inactivated influenza vaccine.

The chain is built from TRBV12-3 or TRBV12-4 and TRBJ2-7; 8 nucleotides match TRBD1. This CDR3 is built from 13 residues. V lost 6 bases, J lost 7 bases, and 8 bases stayed unmatched. Here the CDR3 DNA reads TGTGCCAGCAGCCGGGACAGGTTGGGAGAGCAGTACTTC. Translating it yields CASSRDRLGEQYF.

The V gene is TRBV11-2, the J gene TRBJ2-5, with TRBD1 matching 10 bases. V trimming: 2 bases; J trimming: 9 bases; junction bases outside the gene matches: 12. The CDR3 length is 16 residues. Germline V gives CDR1 SGHAT, CDR2 FQNNGV. The CDR3 nucleotides are TGTGCCAGCAGCTTATCAAGGACAGGGGGTACGAGGGCCCAGTACTTC. Translated: CASSLSRTGGTRAQYF. Drawing the rest from reference TRBV11-2 and TRBJ2-5, the complete variable domain is EAGVAQSPRYKIIEKRQSVAFWCNPISGHATLYWYQQILGQGPKLLIQFQNNGVVDDSQLPKDRFSAERLKGVDSTLKIQPAKLEDSAVYLCASSLSRTGGTRAQYFGPGTRLLVL.

This clonotype was seen only a few times. This rearrangement joins TRBV4-1 to TRBJ2-4; tentative D call: TRBD2 (5 bases). CDR1 MGHRA and CDR2 YSYEKL come from the germline V gene. This CDR3 has 16 amino acids. Trimming removed 0 bases from V and 8 bases from J, with 17 bases in between. The CDR3 spells CASSQESQPEADIQYF. The CDR3 region has the DNA TGCGCCAGCAGCCAAGAAAGTCAACCGGAGGCAGACATTCAGTACTTC.

The table lists this clonotype with a few counts. The rearrangement uses TRBV20-1 and TRBJ2-7; 8 nucleotides match TRBD1. There are 14 residues in the CDR3. The germline CDR1 and CDR2 sequences are DFQATT and SNEGSKA (reference sequence). V dropped 2 bases and J dropped 1; count of bases not matched to a gene: 4. The CDR3 loop is CSARSGQVSYEQYF. The CDR3 DNA sequence: TGCAGTGCTAGATCGGGACAGGTTTCCTACGAGCAGTACTTC.

This clonotype was observed a few times. The J gene is TRBJ2-7, the V gene TRBV10-3; 9 positions match TRBD2. V gave up 6 bases and J gave up 3 bases; unmatched junction bases: 3. The germline gives CDR1 ENHRY, CDR2 SYGVKD. This CDR3 has 13 amino acids. The CDR3 DNA is TGTGCCATCAGCGGGACTAGCTACTACGAGCAGTACTTC. It codes for CAISGTSYYEQYF.

The rearrangement joins TRBV5-1 to TRBJ2-3; D unresolved. CDR1 is SGHRS, CDR2 YFSETQ, per germline. This CDR3 is built from 15 residues. Trimming shortened V by 3 bases and J by 0 bases, and 11 bases separated the two germline ends. This CDR3 is CASSYLPTSTDTQYF. DNA for the CDR3: TGCGCCAGCAGCTACCTCCCCACTAGCACAGATACGCAGTATTTT.

This clonotype came up a few times. This chain uses TRBV12-3 or TRBV12-4 with TRBJ1-1; TRBD1 might be the D (5 bases). V was pared by 4 bases and J by 4 bases, with 7 bases between. This CDR3 contains 12 residues. CDR3 sequence (DNA): TGTGCCAGCAGTTCAGGGCCCACTGAAGCTTTCTTT. This sequence encodes CASSSGPTEAFF.

This clonotype has just a few counts. The genes are TRBV7-2 and TRBJ2-1; TRBD1 aligns across 11 bases. V lost 3 bases and J lost 6; bases outside the gene matches: 4. The CDR3 loop spans 15 amino acids. CDR1 is SGHTA and CDR2 is FQGNSA in the germline V gene. CDR3 sequence (DNA): TGTGCCAGCAGCTTCGGGACAGGGGGAGGCAATGAGCAGTTCTTC. Translating gives CASSFGTGGGNEQFF.

This clonotype showed up many times. The chain carries TRBV6-2 or TRBV6-3 and TRBJ2-3; TRBD2 aligns across 9 bases. Germline assignment: CDR1 MNHEY and CDR2 SVGEGT. V dropped 3 bases and J dropped 4; count of bases not matched to a gene: 5. The CDR3 has 15 residues. The CDR3 region has the DNA TGTGCCAGCAGTTATGCTAGCGGGGAGGCAGATACGCAGTATTTT. This codes for CASSYASGEADTQYF.